Described below is a single TCR beta chain sequence and its context. V was clipped by 8 bases and J by 5 bases, with 12 bases between them. The CDR3 is made up of 12 amino acids. Germline V lookup: CDR1 SNHLY, CDR2 FYNNEI. The data are from a study of T cell responses to AZD1222 COVID-19 vaccine. Sequencing used immunoSEQ multiplex PCR; TCRdb keeps in-frame clones, though not all of them. This repertoire shows approximately 150,000 clones, roughly 88% found once; its top ten account for about 1.5%. V and J are TRBV2 and TRBJ1-1, with no clear D. The receptor was derived from an adult who received the AZD1222 COVID-19 vaccine. This sample comprised peripheral blood, obtained 28 days after the second AZD1222 dose. CDR3 amino acids: CASGFGWTEAFF. The DNA for the CDR3 is TGTGCCAGCGGTTTTGGGTGGACTGAAGCTTTCTTT.